This T cell receptor beta chain comes out of a study of shared clonotypes between healthy human individuals. Study results and caveats: Blood alone was sampled, and tissue repertoires likely differ.

As to this clone: Its specificity is unknown.

Profiling relied on immunoSEQ multiplex PCR, and the TCRdb table lists in-frame clones only, not all of them. Of more than 2,000,000 clones in the sample, approximately 93% were seen once. Germline V gene lookup returns CDR1 MNHEY and CDR2 SMNVEV (reference sequence). V was clipped by 7 bases and J by 6 bases; unmatched bases: 9. This CDR3 region has 15 residues. J is TRBJ2-2 and V is TRBV27; 9 nucleotides align to TRBD2. The TCR sequence derives from a man between 18 and 29 years old in good health. Some clones in this sample may be carry-over from other donors' samples. Sequencing was performed on naive CD4+ T cells from PBMCs. As for subset: CD45RA+ positively selected. CDR3 sequence (DNA): TGTGCCAGCAAGAAGGTCACTAGCGGGTCCGGGGAGCTGTTTTTT. Its protein is CASKKVTSGSGELFF.